Included here is one TCR beta chain sequence, with context. The source of the sample is a study of T cells after yellow fever vaccination. Using its own MiXCR run on the 5' RACE reads, TCRdb lists one record per CDR3 protein. The table lists about 340,000 distinct CDR3 sequences, 12% of them singletons. Source: CD4+ T cells sorted from PBMCs, taken 15 days after the yellow fever booster vaccination. The clonotype originates from a man younger than 35 who received the YFV17D yellow fever vaccine.

In DNA form, the CDR3 reads TGCGCCAGTAGGATCGTGACGGGACAAGAGACCCAGTACTTC. Protein product: CASRIVTGQETQYF. The V and J genes are TRBV4-1 and TRBJ2-5; D might be TRBD2 (5 bases). The V end lost 9 bases, the J end lost 2 bases, and 16 bases lay between the germline ends. The CDR3 has 14 residues. CDR1 is MGHRA, CDR2 YSYEKL, per germline.